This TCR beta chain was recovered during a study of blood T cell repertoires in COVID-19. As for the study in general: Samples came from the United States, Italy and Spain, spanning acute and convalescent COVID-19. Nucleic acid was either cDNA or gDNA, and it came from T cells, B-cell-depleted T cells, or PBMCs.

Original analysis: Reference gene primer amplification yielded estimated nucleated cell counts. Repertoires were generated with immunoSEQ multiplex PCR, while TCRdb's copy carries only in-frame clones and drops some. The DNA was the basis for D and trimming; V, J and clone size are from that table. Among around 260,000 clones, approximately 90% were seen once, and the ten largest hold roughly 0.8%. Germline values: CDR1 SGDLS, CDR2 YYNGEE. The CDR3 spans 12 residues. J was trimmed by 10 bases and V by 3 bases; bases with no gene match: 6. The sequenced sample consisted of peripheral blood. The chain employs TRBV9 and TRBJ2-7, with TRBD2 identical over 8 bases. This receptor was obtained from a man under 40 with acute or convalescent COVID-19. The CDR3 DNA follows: TGTGCCAGCAGCGGGACAGCGGGAGAACAGTACTTC. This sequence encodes CASSGTAGEQYF. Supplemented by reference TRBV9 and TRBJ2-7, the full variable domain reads DSGVTQTPKHLITATGQRVTLRCSPRSGDLSVYWYQQSLDQGLQFLIQYYNGEERAKGNILERFSAQQFPDLHSELNLSSLELGDSALYFCASSGTAGEQYFGPGTRLTVT.